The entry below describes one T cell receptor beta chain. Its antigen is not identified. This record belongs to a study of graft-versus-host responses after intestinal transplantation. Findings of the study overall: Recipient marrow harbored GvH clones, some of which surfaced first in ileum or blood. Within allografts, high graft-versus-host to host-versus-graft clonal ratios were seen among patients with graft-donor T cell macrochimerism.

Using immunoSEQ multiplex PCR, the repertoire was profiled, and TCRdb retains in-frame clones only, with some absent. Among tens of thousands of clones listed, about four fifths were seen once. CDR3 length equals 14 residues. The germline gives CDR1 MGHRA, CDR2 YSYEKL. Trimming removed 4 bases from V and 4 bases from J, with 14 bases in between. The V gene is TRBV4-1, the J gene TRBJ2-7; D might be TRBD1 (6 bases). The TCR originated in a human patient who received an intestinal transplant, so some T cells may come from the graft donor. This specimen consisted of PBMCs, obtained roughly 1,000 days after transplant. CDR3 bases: TGCGCCAGCAGCCGCCAGGACAGAGGGTACGAGCAGTACTTC. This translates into CASSRQDRGYEQYF.